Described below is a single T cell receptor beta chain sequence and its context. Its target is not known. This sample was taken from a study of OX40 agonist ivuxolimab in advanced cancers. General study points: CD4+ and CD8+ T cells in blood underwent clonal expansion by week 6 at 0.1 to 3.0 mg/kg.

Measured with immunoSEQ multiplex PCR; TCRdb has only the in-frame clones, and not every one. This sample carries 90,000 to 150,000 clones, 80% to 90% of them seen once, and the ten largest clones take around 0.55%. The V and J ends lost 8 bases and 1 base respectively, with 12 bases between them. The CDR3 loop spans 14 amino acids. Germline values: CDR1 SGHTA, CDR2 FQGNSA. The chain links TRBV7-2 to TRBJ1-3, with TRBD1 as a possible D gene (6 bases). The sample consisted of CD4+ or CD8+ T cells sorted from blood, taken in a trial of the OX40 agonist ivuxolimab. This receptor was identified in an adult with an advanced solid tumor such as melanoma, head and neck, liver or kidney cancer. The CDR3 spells CASSGGRSGNTIYF. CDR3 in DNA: TGTGCCAGCTCGGGGGGGCGATCTGGAAACACCATATATTTT.